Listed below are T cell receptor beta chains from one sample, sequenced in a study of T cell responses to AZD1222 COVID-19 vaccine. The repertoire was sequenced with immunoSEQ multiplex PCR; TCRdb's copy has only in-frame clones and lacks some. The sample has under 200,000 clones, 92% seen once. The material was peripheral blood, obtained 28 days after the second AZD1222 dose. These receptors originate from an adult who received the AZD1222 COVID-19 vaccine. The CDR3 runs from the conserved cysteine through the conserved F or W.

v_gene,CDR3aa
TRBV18,CASSPPGLGLANYGYTF
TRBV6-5,CASSLGQGADTQYF
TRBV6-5,CASRGVGRGRQPQHF
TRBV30,CACEGKLSHEQYF
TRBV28,CASSLREGAFTDTQYF
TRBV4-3,CASSQETGTGWEGTF
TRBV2,CASSTLGVGGYTF
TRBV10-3,CAIKTDRTTDTQYF
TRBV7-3,CASSRVQGAWNEQFF
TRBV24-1,CATSDALRSTDTQYF
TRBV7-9,CASSRPGQGEAFF
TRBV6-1,CASSDRTGRNTEAFF
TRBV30,CAWSVAGNQPQHF
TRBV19,CASSPRAGGRHTEAFF
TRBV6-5,CASSPPGLAGETQYF
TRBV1,CTSSQGGGGTEAFF
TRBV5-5,CASSLGVNYGYTF
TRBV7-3,CASGRVSSTIYF
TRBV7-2,CASSLAATGLADTQYF
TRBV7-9,CASSLVGSGRLSDEQYF
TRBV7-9,CASSLEPDYNEQFF
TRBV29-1,CSVAGLAGPTDTQYF
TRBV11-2,CASSIAGQVDEKLFF
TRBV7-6,CASSDGPTNYEQYF
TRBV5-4,CASSLPNQPQHF
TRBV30,CAWSVQDSGNTIYF
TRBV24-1,CATSPSSGTHNEQFF
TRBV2,CASRDRDRGNYEQYF
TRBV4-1,CASSQGETGTYEQYF
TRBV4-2,CASSQGIAGGLQETQYF
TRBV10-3,CAISEGRGNTIYF
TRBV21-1,CVTDRGAELYEQYF
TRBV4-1,CASSQESDSRKGWGSYYGYTF
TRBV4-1,CASSQAGTSGRGGQFF
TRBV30,CARLGGSYYGYTF
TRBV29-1,CSVGGGYNEQFF
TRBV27,CASSLSTTRVGTGELFF
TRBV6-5,CASSLAANYGYTF
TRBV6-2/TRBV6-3,CASSYGVSGSYNEQFF
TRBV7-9,CASSSAGDRGLYGYTF
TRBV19,CASSIGLTNTGELFF
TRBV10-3,CAINKGSDYGYTF
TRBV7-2,CASSLDLYGASTDTQYF
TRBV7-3,CASSLGGSGNTEAFF
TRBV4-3,CASSQGGGEKLFF
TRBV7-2,CASSLGRLGGGQETQYF
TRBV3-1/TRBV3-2,CASSLTSGGQETQYF
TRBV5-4,CASSFGGTYEQYF